This TCR beta chain was recovered during a study of T cells in Graves' hyperthyroidism and ophthalmopathy. Notes on the study in general: From stable hyperthyroidism, ophthalmopathy was separated by a 13 V-J model. The model made its ophthalmopathy prediction, and onset followed a median approximately 6.5 months later.

It was RNA transcripts that yielded the amplified TCR beta CDR3 regions. With the HTBI primer set, the TCR CDR3 went through a first round of RT-PCR. TCRdb called the multiplex PCR reads again in MiXCR, with one record for every CDR3 protein. The sample has hundreds of thousands of distinct CDR3 sequences, approximately 16% seen once; the top ten hold under 35%. The length of the CDR3 is 14 residues. The germline V and J ends were trimmed by 4 bases and 7 bases, with 15 bases remaining between them. Germline CDR1 SGHRS, CDR2 YFSETQ. This clonotype has ten or more counts. The antigen is undetermined. Clinical symptoms, serum thyroxine, TRAb, thyroid ultrasound and orbital computed tomography informed diagnoses. This sample holds PBMCs from about 10 ml fresh peripheral blood.

The chain combines TRBV5-1 with TRBJ2-1; a possible D gene is TRBD1 (6 bases). The sequence came from a woman aged 18 to 35 with Graves' ophthalmopathy. The sequenced material came from blood. The CDR3 protein is CASSVPSGVNEQFF. CDR3 nucleotide sequence: TGCGCCAGCAGCGTGCCCTCAGGGGTGAATGAGCAGTTCTTC.